A selection of T cell receptor beta chains follows, all from one sample in a study of T cell responses to AZD1222 COVID-19 vaccine. Measured with immunoSEQ multiplex PCR; TCRdb has only the in-frame clones, and not every one. The profile shows around 150,000 clones, 92% of them singletons. Sequencing was performed on peripheral blood, taken 28 days after the second AZD1222 dose. The receptors originated from an adult who received the AZD1222 COVID-19 vaccine. Both conserved end residues are part of each CDR3. The order of the fields is CDR3 length, D gene, J gene, V gene, clone size, CDR3 protein, CDR3 DNA. D genes are given only for firm matches. Expanded clones get a size class; other rows say once, few or many, or leave the size out.

17,TRBD1,TRBJ2-5,TRBV5-3,.,CARSHIPGQGWGETQYF,TGTGCCAGAAGCCATATACCGGGACAGGGATGGGGAGAGACCCAGTACTTC
14,TRBD1,TRBJ1-1,TRBV5-1,.,CASSWTGGSTEAFF,TGCGCCAGCAGCTGGACAGGGGGCAGTACTGAAGCTTTCTTT
13,.,TRBJ1-2,TRBV5-5,.,CASSSRVLYGYTF,TGTGCCAGCAGCTCGAGGGTACTCTATGGCTACACCTTC
14,.,TRBJ1-2,TRBV5-5,.,CASSLRPIPYGYTF,TGTGCCAGCAGCTTAAGACCGATACCCTATGGCTACACCTTC
12,.,TRBJ1-1,TRBV12-3/TRBV12-4,.,CASSLLNTEAFF,TGTGCCAGCAGTTTGTTGAACACTGAAGCTTTCTTT
13,.,TRBJ2-7,TRBV5-1,.,CASSPGWSYEQYF,TGCGCCAGCAGCCCGGGATGGAGCTACGAGCAGTACTTC
18,.,TRBJ2-3,TRBV18,.,CASSPAKSGSPSTDTQYF,TGTGCCAGCTCACCGGCCAAATCCGGGTCCCCTAGCACAGATACGCAGTATTTT
13,.,TRBJ1-5,TRBV19,.,CASLSGYNQPQHF,TGTGCCAGCCTATCAGGGTACAATCAGCCCCAGCATTTT
17,.,TRBJ1-4,TRBV2,.,CASSDEEKAPWGEKLFF,TGTGCCAGCAGTGACGAAGAAAAGGCCCCCTGGGGGGAAAAACTGTTTTTT
19,.,TRBJ2-2,TRBV5-4,.,CASSLERQIQGANTGELFF,TGTGCCAGCAGCTTGGAAAGGCAAATCCAGGGAGCGAACACCGGGGAGCTGTTTTTT
14,.,TRBJ1-6,TRBV6-1,.,CASSDLVYNSPLHF,TGTGCCAGCAGTGATCTCGTCTATAATTCACCCCTCCACTTT
12,.,TRBJ1-2,TRBV12-3/TRBV12-4,.,CASSRDSSGYTF,TGTGCCAGCAGCCGAGACAGTTCTGGCTACACCTTC
13,.,TRBJ1-1,TRBV11-2,few,CASSFSRNTEAFF,TGTGCCAGCAGCTTTTCTAGGAACACTGAAGCTTTCTTT
13,TRBD1,TRBJ1-2,TRBV12-3/TRBV12-4,.,CASSLSDRAGYTF,TGTGCCAGCAGTCTCTCGGACAGGGCGGGCTACACCTTC
15,.,TRBJ2-1,TRBV6-1,.,CASSEWRTDYNEQFF,TGTGCCAGCAGTGAATGGAGGACAGACTACAATGAGCAGTTCTTC
11,.,TRBJ2-5,TRBV30,.,CAWSVLETQYF,TGTGCCTGGAGTGTTCTAGAGACCCAGTACTTC
13,.,TRBJ1-1,TRBV7-9,.,CASSLEMNTEAFF,TGTGCCAGCAGCTTAGAAATGAACACTGAAGCTTTCTTT
16,TRBD1,TRBJ1-2,TRBV18,.,CASSPPGQGISGGYTF,TGTGCCAGCTCACCCCCGGGACAGGGTATATCTGGTGGCTACACCTTC
14,.,TRBJ2-1,TRBV18,.,CASSPKEGWNEQFF,TGTGCCAGCTCACCAAAGGAGGGGTGGAATGAGCAGTTCTTC
14,TRBD2,TRBJ2-1,TRBV29-1,.,CSAGLAGANNEQFF,TGCAGCGCCGGACTAGCGGGGGCCAACAATGAGCAGTTCTTC
14,.,TRBJ2-1,TRBV3-1/TRBV3-2,.,CASSQDQGVNEQFF,TGTGCCAGCAGCCAAGATCAAGGGGTCAATGAGCAGTTCTTC
13,.,TRBJ1-2,TRBV7-8,.,CASSPTLNYGYTF,TGTGCCAGCAGCCCGACACTTAACTATGGCTACACCTTC
13,TRBD1,TRBJ1-4,TRBV6-5,.,CASRTGTEEKLFF,TGTGCCAGCAGAACCGGGACAGAAGAAAAACTGTTTTTT
14,.,TRBJ2-7,TRBV19,.,CASSIAGPLYEQYF,TGTGCCAGTAGTATAGCGGGGCCACTCTACGAGCAGTACTTC
15,TRBD2,TRBJ2-7,TRBV6-1,.,CASSETSGGHGEQYF,TGTGCCAGCAGTGAAACTAGCGGGGGTCACGGGGAGCAGTACTTC